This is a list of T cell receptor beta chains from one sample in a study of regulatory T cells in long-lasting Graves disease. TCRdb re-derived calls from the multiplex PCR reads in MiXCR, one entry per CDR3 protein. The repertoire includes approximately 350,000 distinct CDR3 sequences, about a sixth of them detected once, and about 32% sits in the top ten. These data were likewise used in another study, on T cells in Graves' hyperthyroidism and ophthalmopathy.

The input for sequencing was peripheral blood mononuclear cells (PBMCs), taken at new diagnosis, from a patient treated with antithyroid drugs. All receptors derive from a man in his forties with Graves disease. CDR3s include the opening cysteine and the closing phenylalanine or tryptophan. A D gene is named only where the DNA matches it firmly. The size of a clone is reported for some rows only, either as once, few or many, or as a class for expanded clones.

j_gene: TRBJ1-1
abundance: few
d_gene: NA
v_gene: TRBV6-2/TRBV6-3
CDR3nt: TGTGCCAGCAGTTACATGGGGGCTGGGAACACTGAAGCTTTCTTT
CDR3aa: CASSYMGAGNTEAFF

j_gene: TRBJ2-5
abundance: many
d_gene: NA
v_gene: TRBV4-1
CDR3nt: TGCGCCAGCAGCCAACCAGGCCGAGAGACCCAGTACTTC
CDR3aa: CASSQPGRETQYF

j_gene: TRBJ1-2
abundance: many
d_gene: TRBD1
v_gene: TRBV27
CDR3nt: TGTGCCAGCAGTGCCTGGGACAGTAGCTATGGCTACACCTTC
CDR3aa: CASSAWDSSYGYTF

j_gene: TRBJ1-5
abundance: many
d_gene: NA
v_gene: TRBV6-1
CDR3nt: TGTGCCAGCAGTGAAAGAGGGCCTGGTCAGCCCCAGCATTTT
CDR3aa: CASSERGPGQPQHF

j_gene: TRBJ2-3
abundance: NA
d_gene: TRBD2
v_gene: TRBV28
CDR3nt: TGTGCCAGCAGTCGAGCGGGGTTTGCAGATACGCAGTATTTT
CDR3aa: CASSRAGFADTQYF

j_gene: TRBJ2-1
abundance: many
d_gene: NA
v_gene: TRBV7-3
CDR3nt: TGTGCCAGCAGCCTAAGCTCCTACAATGAGCAGTTCTTC
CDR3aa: CASSLSSYNEQFF

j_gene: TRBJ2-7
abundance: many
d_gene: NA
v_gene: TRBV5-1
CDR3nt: TGTGCCAGCAGCTTGGACTTCCGGAGGACCTACGAGCAGTACTTC
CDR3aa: CASSLDFRRTYEQYF

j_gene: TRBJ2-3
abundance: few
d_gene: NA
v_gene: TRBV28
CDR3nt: TGTGCCAGCAGTTTAAGCGCAGATACGCAGTATTTT
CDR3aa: CASSLSADTQYF

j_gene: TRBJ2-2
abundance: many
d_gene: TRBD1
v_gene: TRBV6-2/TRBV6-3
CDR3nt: TGTGCCAGCAGCTTCCTCGGGACAGCGAACACCGGGGAGCTGTTTTTT
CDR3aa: CASSFLGTANTGELFF

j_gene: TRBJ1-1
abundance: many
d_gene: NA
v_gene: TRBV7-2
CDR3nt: TGTGCCAGCAGCTTATCCAGCGGGATTAAAGCTTTCTTT
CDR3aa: CASSLSSGIKAFF

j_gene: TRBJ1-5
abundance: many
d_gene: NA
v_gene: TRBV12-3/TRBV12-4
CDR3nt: TGTGCCAGCAGTTTAAGGCGGGGGAATCAGCCCCAGCATTTT
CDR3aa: CASSLRRGNQPQHF

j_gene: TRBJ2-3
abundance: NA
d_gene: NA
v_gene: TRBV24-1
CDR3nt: TGTGCCACCAGTGATGGGCAGGGGCTGGACACAGATACGCAGTATTTT
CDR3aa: CATSDGQGLDTDTQYF

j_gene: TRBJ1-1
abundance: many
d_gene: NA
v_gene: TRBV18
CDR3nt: TGTGCCAGCTCACCCCGGGTGAAACAGGGGAACACTGAAGCTTTCTTT
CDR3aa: CASSPRVKQGNTEAFF

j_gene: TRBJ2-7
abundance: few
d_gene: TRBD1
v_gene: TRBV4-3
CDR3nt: TGCGCCAGCAGCCACGGGGACAGCGAGACCTCCTACGAGCAGTACTTC
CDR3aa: CASSHGDSETSYEQYF

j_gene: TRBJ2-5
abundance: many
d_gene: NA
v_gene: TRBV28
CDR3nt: TGTGCCAGCAGTTTATGGGACAGCAAAGAGACCCAGTACTTC
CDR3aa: CASSLWDSKETQYF

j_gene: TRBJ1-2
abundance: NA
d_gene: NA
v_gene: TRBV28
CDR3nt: TGTGCCAGCAGTTTATATCAGGGTGGCTACACCTTC
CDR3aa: CASSLYQGGYTF

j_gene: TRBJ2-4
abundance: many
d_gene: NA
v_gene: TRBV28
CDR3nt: TGTGCCAGCAGTTTCCCAGGAAACATTCAGTACTTC
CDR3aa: CASSFPGNIQYF

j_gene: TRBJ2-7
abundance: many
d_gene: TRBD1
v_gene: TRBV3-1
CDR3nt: TGTGCCAGCAGCCGAGCCAGGTGGGACAGGGCTCTATACGAGCAGTACTTC
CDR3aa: CASSRARWDRALYEQYF

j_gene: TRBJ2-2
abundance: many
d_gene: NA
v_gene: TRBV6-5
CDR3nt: TGTGCCAGCAGTTACTCGGCAGGGGTTAATTCCGGGGAGCTGTTTTTT
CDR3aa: CASSYSAGVNSGELFF

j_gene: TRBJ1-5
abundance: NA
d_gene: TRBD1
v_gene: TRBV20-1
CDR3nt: TGCAGTGCTCGACAGGGGTCTAGCAATCAGCCCCAGCATTTT
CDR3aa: CSARQGSSNQPQHF

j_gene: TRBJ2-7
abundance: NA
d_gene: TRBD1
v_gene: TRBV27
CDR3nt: TGTGCCGAAAAACCGGGACAGAACCTCTCCTACGAGCAGTACTTC
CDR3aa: CAEKPGQNLSYEQYF

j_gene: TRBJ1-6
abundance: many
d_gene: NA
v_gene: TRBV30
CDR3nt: TGTGCCTGGAGCCAGGGTTCCTATAATTCACCCCTCCACTTT
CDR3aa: CAWSQGSYNSPLHF

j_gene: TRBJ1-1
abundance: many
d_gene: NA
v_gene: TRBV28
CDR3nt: TGTGCCAGCAGTCAATCTGGGCAGGGTGGCAGGGACACTGAAGCTTTCTTT
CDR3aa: CASSQSGQGGRDTEAFF

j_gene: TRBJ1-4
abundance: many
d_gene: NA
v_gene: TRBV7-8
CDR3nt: TGTGCCAGCAGCTTAGCGCGTCAACCGGATGAAAAACTGTTTTTT
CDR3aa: CASSLARQPDEKLFF

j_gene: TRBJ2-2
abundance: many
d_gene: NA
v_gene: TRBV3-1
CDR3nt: TGTGCCAGCAGCCCAACGAGTCGTCCCGGGGAGCTGTTTTTT
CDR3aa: CASSPTSRPGELFF

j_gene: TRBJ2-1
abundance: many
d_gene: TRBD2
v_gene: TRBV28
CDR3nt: TGTGCCAGCAGTTTAGCGGGGGGGCGAAATGAGCAGTTCTTC
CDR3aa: CASSLAGGRNEQFF

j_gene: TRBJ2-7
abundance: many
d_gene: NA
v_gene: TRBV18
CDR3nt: TGTGCCAGCTCACTCGGTCCCGAGCAGTACTTC
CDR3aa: CASSLGPEQYF

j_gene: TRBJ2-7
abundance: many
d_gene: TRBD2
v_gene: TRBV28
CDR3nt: TGTGCCAGCAGTTTTGCTAGCGGGGCCTACGAGCAGTACTTC
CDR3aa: CASSFASGAYEQYF

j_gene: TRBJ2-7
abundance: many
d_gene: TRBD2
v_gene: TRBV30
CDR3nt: TGTGCCTGGAGTGTAACGGGGGGGCTTACCGAGCAGTACTTC
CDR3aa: CAWSVTGGLTEQYF

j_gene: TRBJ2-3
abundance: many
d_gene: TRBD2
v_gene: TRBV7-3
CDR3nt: TGTGCCAGCAGCCGAGCGGGGGGCGAGGCAGATACGCAGTATTTT
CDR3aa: CASSRAGGEADTQYF

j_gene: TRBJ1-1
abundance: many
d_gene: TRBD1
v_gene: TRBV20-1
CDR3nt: TGCAGTGCCCGGACAGGGTTGGACACTGAAGCTTTCTTT
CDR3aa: CSARTGLDTEAFF

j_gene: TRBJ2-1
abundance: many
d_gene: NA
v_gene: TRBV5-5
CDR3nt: TGTGCCAGCAGCCCCGACAGGTCCTACAATGAGCAGTTCTTC
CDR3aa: CASSPDRSYNEQFF

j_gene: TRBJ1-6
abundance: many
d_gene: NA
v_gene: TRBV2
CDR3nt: TGTGCCAGCAGTGAAGCGGGAGGCTGGAATTCACCCCTCCACTTT
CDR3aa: CASSEAGGWNSPLHF

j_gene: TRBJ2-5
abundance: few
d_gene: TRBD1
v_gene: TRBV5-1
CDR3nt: TGCGCCAGCAGCTTGGGCCCCGCTGACAGGGGGGCGCGGGAGACCCAGTACTTC
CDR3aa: CASSLGPADRGARETQYF

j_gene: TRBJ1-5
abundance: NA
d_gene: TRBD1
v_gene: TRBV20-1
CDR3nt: TGCAGTGCTAGACCCAGGGGGCATCAGCCCCAGCATTTT
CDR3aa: CSARPRGHQPQHF

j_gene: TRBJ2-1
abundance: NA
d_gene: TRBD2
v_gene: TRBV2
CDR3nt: TGTGCCAGCAATCGACTAGCGGGAGTAATAGATGAGCAGTTCTTC
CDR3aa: CASNRLAGVIDEQFF

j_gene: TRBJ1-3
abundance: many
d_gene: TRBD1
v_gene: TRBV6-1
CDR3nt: TGTGCCAGCAGTACCTACCAGGGGGAAGGGGCTGGAAACACCATATATTTT
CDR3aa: CASSTYQGEGAGNTIYF

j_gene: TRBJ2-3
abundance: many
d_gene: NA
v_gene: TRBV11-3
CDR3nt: TGTGCCAGCAGCTTAGGAAGAACCACCCCCTTCACAGATACGCAGTATTTT
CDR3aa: CASSLGRTTPFTDTQYF

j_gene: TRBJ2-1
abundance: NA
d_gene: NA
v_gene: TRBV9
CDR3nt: TGTGCCAGCAGCACTCGGGGGCTCTCCTACAATGAGCAGTTCTTC
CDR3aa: CASSTRGLSYNEQFF

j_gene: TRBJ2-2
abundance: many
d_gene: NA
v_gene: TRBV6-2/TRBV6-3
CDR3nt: TGTGCCAGCAGTTACTCTGCGGGCGGGGAGCTGTTTTTT
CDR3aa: CASSYSAGGELFF

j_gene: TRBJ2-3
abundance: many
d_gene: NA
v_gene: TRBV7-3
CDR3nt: TGTGCCAGCAGCTTAAGCGGCTCATCTGCCACAGATACGCAGTATTTT
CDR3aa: CASSLSGSSATDTQYF

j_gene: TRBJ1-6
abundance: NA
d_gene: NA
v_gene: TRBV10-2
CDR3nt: TGCGCCAGCAGTACAGCTTGGGGGCCAAATTCACCCCTCCACTTT
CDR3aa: CASSTAWGPNSPLHF

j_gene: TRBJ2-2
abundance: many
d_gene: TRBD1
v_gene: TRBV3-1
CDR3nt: TGTGCCAGCAGCCAAGACGACAGGGGCGGCGGGGAGCTGTTTTTT
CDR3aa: CASSQDDRGGGELFF

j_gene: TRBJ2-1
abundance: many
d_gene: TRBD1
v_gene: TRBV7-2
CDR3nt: TGTGCCAGCAGCTTAGATGGGACAGGGCCCTACAATGAGCAGTTCTTC
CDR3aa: CASSLDGTGPYNEQFF

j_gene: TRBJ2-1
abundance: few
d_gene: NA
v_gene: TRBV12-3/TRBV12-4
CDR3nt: TGTGCCAGCAGACAGGGAGGGTTCTACAATGAGCAGTTCTTC
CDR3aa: CASRQGGFYNEQFF

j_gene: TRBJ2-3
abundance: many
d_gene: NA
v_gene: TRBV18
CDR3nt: TGTGCCAGCTCAACTTATGTCGGCGGAAGCACAGATACGCAGTATTTT
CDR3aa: CASSTYVGGSTDTQYF

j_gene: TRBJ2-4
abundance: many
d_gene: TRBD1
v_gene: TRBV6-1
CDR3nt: TGTGCCAGCAGCCTGACAGGGGGCCCCGACATTCAGTACTTC
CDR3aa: CASSLTGGPDIQYF

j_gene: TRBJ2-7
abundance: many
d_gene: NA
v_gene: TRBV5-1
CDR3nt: TGCGCCAGCAGCCGAGTGGACGGCGCCTACGAGCAGTACTTC
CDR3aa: CASSRVDGAYEQYF

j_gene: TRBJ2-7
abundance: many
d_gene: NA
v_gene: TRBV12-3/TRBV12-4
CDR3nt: TGTGCCAGCAGTCGGGGCAGAACCTACGAGCAGTACTTC
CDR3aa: CASSRGRTYEQYF

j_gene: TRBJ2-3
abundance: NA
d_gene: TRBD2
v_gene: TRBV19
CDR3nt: TGTGCCAGTAGTCAAACCGGAGGGCGGGGGTCCCAAGACGATACGCAGTATTTT
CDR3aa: CASSQTGGRGSQDDTQYF

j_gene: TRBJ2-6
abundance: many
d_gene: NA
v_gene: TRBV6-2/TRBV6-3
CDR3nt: TGTGCCAGCAGTTACTTAAGTCTCTCTGGGGCCAACGTCCTGACTTTC
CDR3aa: CASSYLSLSGANVLTF